Below are 10 T cell receptor beta chains sequenced from a single sample in a study of blood T cell repertoires in COVID-19. Assay: immunoSEQ multiplex PCR; the TCRdb copy retains only in-frame clones and omits some. The table has more than 100,000 clones, more than 70% seen once; the top ten hold under 15%. Material for sequencing was peripheral blood. The origin of the receptors is a woman in her 30s who had recovered from COVID-19.

The rearrangement links TRBV2 to TRBJ2-2; 13 bases align to TRBD2. The CDR3 sequence is 18 residues long. The J segment lost 4 bases and the V segment lost 6 bases, leaving 11 bases of the junction unmatched. Germline-derived CDR1 and CDR2 are SNHLY and FYNNEI. CDR3 bases: TGTGCCAGCAGGGGCGAGACTAGCGGGAGGTATATCACCGGGGAGCTGTTTTTT. This sequence encodes CASRGETSGRYITGELFF.

This clone has a handful of counts. The V gene is TRBV6-5, the J gene TRBJ2-7; 8 positions agree with TRBD2. This CDR3 contains 14 residues. CDR1 is MNHEY and CDR2 is SVGAGI in the germline V gene. Germline trimming cut 6 bases from V and 2 bases from J; bases unmatched to any gene: 6. This CDR3 reads CASRYSGDTYEQYF. For the CDR3, the DNA is TGTGCCAGCAGGTATAGCGGGGATACCTACGAGCAGTACTTC.

The chain employs TRBV5-1 and TRBJ1-3, with D uncertain. Germline V CDR1 and CDR2: SGHRS, YFSETQ. There are 15 residues in the CDR3. V shed 4 bases and J shed 0 bases, with 11 bases lying between them. CDR3 protein: CASSPGSSSGNTIYF. The CDR3 DNA reads TGCGCCAGCAGCCCGGGGTCTAGCTCTGGAAACACCATATATTTT.

This chain connects TRBV7-6 to TRBJ2-2; unclear D gene. Trimming cost V 3 bases and J 3 bases, with 14 bases left between them. The CDR3 spans 16 residues. In germline, CDR1 is SGHVS, CDR2 FNYEAQ. CDR3 DNA: TGTGCCAGCAGCTTCTATGTGCTTATGGACACCGGGGAGCTGTTTTTT. Protein: CASSFYVLMDTGELFF. Variable domain in full (rest from reference TRBV7-6 and TRBJ2-2): GAGVSQSPRYKVTKRGQDVALRCDPISGHVSLYWYRQALGQGPEFLTYFNYEAQQDKSGLPNDRFSAERPEGSISTLTIQRTEQRDSAMYRCASSFYVLMDTGELFFGEGSRLTVL.

A note on this clone: An end of the junction differs from the germline gene, which may be a read error. This rearrangement joins TRBV6-5 to TRBJ2-1, with TRBD2 identical over 10 bases. The CDR3 covers 14 residues. Germline CDR1 reads MNHEY; CDR2 reads SVGAGI. CDR3 DNA sequence: TGTGCCAGCAGTTACGGCACTAGCGGGGCACCTTGGGTCTTC. Translation gives CASSYGTSGAPWVF.

The chain is built from TRBV4-1 and TRBJ2-3, with D perhaps matching TRBD2 (6 bases). The CDR3 sequence is 13 residues long. V lost 1 base and J 5 bases, leaving 7 bases between the germline ends. Germline V gene sequence: CDR1 MGHRA, CDR2 YSYEKL. DNA of the CDR3: TGCGCCAGCAGCCAAGTGCGGGGAGATACGCAGTATTTT. This encodes CASSQVRGDTQYF.

The chain recombines TRBV19 with TRBJ1-5, with D maybe TRBD1 (5 bases). V lost 3 bases, J lost 6 bases, and 18 bases lay in between. Germline CDR1 LNHDA, CDR2 SQIVND (reference sequence). The CDR3 runs to 16 residues. The CDR3 DNA reads as TGTGCCAGTAGTATTGGGTCCGGGACGGGGGGTCAGCCCCAGCATTTT. Its translation: CASSIGSGTGGQPQHF.

The CDR3 DNA reads as TGCGCCAGCAGCCAAGACCCAACCGGGACAACCTACGAGCAGTACTTC. Encoded protein: CASSQDPTGTTYEQYF. This sequence joins TRBV4-1 and TRBJ2-7; tentative D call: TRBD1 (6 bases). Trimming removed 0 bases from V and 2 bases from J, with 14 bases in between. The CDR3 has 16 amino acids. Per the germline V gene, CDR1 is MGHRA and CDR2 is YSYEKL.

CDR3 DNA: TGTGCCAGCAGTTCCGGTTCGGGGGAGCAGTTCTTC. This sequence encodes CASSSGSGEQFF. The rearrangement links TRBV12-3 or TRBV12-4 to TRBJ2-1, with a weak D call TRBD2 (5 bases). Trimming pared 4 bases from V and 10 bases from J, leaving 11 bases between. The CDR3 is 12 residues long.

The gene calls are TRBV5-4 and TRBJ1-4; D is unresolved. V was cut by 4 bases and J by 10 bases, with 14 bases left in between. CDR1 and CDR2 from the germline V gene are SGHNT and YYREEE (reference sequence). The CDR3 length is 13 residues. CDR3 coding DNA: TGTGCCAGCAGCCCGACGCCGAGGGCAAAACTGTTTTTT. Residues: CASSPTPRAKLFF.